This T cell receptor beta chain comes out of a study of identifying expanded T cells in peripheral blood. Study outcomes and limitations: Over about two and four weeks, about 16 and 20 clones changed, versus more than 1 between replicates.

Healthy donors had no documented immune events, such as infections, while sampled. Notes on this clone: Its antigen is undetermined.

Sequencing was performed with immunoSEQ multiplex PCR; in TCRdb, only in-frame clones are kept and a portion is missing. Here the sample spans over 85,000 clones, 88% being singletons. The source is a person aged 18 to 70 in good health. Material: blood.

In DNA, the CDR3 is TGCGCCAGCAGCCAAGAGACAGGGGGCGGAGGCAATTCACCCCTCCACTTT. Translating gives CASSQETGGGGNSPLHF. This sequence joins TRBV4-1 and TRBJ1-6; TRBD1 matches at 10 bases. Germline V gene data show CDR1 as MGHRA and CDR2 as YSYEKL. The CDR3 sequence is 17 residues long. V was clipped by 0 bases and J by 7 bases; unmatched bases: 6.